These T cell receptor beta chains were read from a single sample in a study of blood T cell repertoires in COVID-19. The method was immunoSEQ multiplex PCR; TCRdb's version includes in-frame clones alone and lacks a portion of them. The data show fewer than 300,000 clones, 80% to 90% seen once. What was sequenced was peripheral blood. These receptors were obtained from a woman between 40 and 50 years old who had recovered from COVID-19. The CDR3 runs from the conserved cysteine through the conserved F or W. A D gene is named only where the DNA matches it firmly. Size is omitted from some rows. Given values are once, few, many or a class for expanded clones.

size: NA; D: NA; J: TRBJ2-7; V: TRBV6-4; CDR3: CATPGFSYEQYF; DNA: TGTGCCACCCCCGGGTTCTCCTACGAGCAGTACTTC
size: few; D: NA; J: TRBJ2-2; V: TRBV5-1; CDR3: CASSFTGTNTGELFF; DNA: TGCGCCAGCAGCTTTACAGGGACGAACACCGGGGAGCTGTTTTTT
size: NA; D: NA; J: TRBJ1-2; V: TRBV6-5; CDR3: CASSSREDYGYTF; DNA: TGTGCCAGCAGTTCGAGGGAAGACTATGGCTACACCTTC
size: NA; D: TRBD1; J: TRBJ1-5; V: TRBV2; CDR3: CASRALPGQGGNQPQHF; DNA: TGTGCCAGCAGAGCTCTCCCGGGACAGGGGGGGAATCAGCCCCAGCATTTT
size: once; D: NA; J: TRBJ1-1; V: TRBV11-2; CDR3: CASSLVRRNTEAFF; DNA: TGTGCCAGCAGCTTAGTACGCAGGAACACTGAAGCTTTCTTT
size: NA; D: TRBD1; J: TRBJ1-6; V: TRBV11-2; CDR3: CASSAGDRTHSPLHF; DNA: TGTGCCAGCAGCGCCGGGGACAGGACCCATTCACCCCTCCACTTT
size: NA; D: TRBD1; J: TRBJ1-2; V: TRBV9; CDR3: CASSGTGDLYGYTF; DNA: TGTGCCAGCAGCGGGACAGGGGACCTCTATGGCTACACCTTC
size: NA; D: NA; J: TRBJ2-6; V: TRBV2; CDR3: CASKPYSGANVLTF; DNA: TGTGCCAGCAAGCCATACTCTGGGGCCAACGTCCTGACTTTC
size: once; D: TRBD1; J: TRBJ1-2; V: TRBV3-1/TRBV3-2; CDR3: CASSQDGQGGRGYTF; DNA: TGTGCCAGCAGCCAAGACGGGCAGGGGGGACGCGGCTACACCTTC
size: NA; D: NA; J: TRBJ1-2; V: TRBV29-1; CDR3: CSVESETPYGYTF; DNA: TGCAGCGTTGAAAGTGAAACTCCCTATGGCTACACCTTC
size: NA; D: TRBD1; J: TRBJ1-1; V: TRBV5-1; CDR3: CASTRQGALNTEAFF; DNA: TGCGCCAGCACGCGACAGGGGGCTTTGAACACTGAAGCTTTCTTT
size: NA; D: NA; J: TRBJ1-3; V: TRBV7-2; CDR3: CASSLGPLSSGNTIYF; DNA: TGTGCCAGCAGCTTGGGGCCGCTCTCGTCTGGAAACACCATATATTTT
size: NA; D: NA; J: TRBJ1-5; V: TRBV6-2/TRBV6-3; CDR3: CASSYSRATSGPQHF; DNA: TGTGCCAGCAGTTACTCGAGGGCCACCTCTGGGCCCCAGCATTTT
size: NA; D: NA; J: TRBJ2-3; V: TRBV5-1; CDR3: CASSSTASTDTQYF; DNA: TGCGCCAGCAGCAGTACAGCTAGCACAGATACGCAGTATTTT
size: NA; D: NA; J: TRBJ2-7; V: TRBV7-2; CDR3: CASSLAAGSYEQYF; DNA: TGTGCCAGCAGCTTAGCGGCGGGGTCTTACGAGCAGTACTTC
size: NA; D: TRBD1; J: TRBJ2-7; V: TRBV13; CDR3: CASSLEGQGFEQYF; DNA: TGTGCCAGCAGCTTAGAGGGACAGGGCTTCGAGCAGTACTTC
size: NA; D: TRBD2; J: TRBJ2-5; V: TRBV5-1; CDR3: CASSSSGALVETQYF; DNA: TGCGCCAGCAGCTCAAGCGGGGCCTTAGTAGAGACCCAGTACTTC
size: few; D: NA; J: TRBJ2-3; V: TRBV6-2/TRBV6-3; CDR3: CASSYFREDTQYF; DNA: TGTGCCAGCAGTTATTTTCGGGAAGATACGCAGTATTTT
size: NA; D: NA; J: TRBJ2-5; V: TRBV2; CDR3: CASRVRLGAETQYF; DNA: TGTGCCAGCAGGGTCCGACTAGGAGCCGAGACCCAGTACTTC
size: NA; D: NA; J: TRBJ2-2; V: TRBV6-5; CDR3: CASSYWGVNTGELFF; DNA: TGTGCCAGCAGTTATTGGGGGGTCAACACCGGGGAGCTGTTTTTT
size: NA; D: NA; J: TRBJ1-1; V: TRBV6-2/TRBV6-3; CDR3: CASSPTGYEDTEAFF; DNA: TGTGCCAGCAGTCCAACAGGGTACGAGGACACTGAAGCTTTCTTT
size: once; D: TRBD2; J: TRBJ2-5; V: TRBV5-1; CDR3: CASVGLAGDSRETQYF; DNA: TGCGCCAGCGTGGGGCTAGCGGGGGATTCTCGAGAGACCCAGTACTTC
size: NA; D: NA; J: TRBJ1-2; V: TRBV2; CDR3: CASSAHTNYGYTF; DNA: TGTGCCAGCAGTGCCCACACGAACTATGGCTACACCTTC
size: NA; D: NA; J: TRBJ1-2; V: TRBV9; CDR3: CASSVGGGDYGYTF; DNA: TGTGCCAGCAGCGTAGGAGGGGGAGACTATGGCTACACCTTC
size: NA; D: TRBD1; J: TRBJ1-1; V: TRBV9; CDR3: CASSRDRMNTEAFF; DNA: TGTGCCAGCAGTAGGGACAGGATGAACACTGAAGCTTTCTTT
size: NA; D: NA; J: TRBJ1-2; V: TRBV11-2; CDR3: CASSLELTGKYGYTF; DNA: TGTGCCAGCAGCTTAGAACTCACAGGGAAATATGGCTACACCTTC
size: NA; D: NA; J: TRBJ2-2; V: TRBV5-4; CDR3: CASSLVTSDTGELFF; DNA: TGTGCCAGCAGCTTGGTTACCTCAGACACCGGGGAGCTGTTTTTT
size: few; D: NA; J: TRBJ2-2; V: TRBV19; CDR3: CASSRPRALATGELFF; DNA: TGTGCCAGTAGTAGGCCCAGGGCCCTCGCTACCGGGGAGCTGTTTTTT
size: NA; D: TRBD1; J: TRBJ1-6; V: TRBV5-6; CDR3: CASSYRQGYSPLHF; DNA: TGTGCCAGCAGCTATAGACAGGGTTATTCACCCCTCCACTTT
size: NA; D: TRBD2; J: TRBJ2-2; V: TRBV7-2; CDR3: CASSFSGGAPGELFF; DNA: TGTGCCAGCAGCTTTAGCGGGGGGGCACCCGGGGAGCTGTTTTTT
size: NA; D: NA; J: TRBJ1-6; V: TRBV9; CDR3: CASSVEAPQAPLHF; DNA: TGTGCCAGCAGCGTAGAAGCACCCCAGGCACCCCTCCACTTT
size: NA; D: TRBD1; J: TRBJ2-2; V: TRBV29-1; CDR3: CSVWTGGRTGELFF; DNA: TGCAGCGTTTGGACAGGGGGCAGGACCGGGGAGCTGTTTTTT
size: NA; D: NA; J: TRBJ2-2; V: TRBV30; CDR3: CAWGWGGTNTGELFF; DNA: TGTGCCTGGGGCTGGGGCGGGACGAACACCGGGGAGCTGTTTTTT
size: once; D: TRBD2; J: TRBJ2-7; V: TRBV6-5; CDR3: CASSYWGLAGDEQYF; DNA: TGTGCCAGCAGTTACTGGGGACTAGCGGGGGACGAGCAGTACTTC
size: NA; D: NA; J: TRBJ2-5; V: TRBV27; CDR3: CASSSRPEGETQYF; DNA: TGTGCCAGCAGTTCCCGCCCGGAGGGGGAGACCCAGTACTTC
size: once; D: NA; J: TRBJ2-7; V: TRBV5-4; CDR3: CASSLGQLGEQYF; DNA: TGTGCCAGCAGCTTGGGACAGTTGGGTGAGCAGTACTTC
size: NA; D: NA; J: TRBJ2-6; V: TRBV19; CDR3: CASSPGLSSGANVLTF; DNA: TGTGCCAGTAGTCCGGGACTGAGCTCTGGGGCCAACGTCCTGACTTTC
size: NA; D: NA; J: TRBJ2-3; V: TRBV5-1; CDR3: CASSLGLAGPPTDTQYF; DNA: TGCGCCAGCAGCTTGGGGTTAGCCGGCCCCCCGACAGATACGCAGTATTTT
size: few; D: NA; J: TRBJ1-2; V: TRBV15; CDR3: CATSSTESTLYGYTF; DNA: TGTGCCACCAGCAGCACGGAGAGTACCCTCTATGGCTACACCTTC
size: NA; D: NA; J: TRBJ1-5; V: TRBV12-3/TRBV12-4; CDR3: CASSRGQPQHF; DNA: TGTGCCAGCAGTAGGGGCCAGCCCCAGCATTTT
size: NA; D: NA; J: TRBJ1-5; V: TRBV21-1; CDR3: CASSGLPGTGGDQPQHF; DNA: TGTGCCAGCAGCGGCCTCCCCGGGACAGGGGGCGATCAGCCCCAGCATTTT
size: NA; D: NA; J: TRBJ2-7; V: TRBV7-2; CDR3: CASSLGDSLNEQYF; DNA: TGTGCCAGCAGCTTAGGGGACTCCCTGAACGAGCAGTACTTC
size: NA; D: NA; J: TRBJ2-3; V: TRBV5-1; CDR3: CASSLSSRDTQYF; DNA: TGCGCCAGCAGCTTGAGTTCTAGAGATACGCAGTATTTT
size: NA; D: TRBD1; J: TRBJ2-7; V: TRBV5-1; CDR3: CASSWSQGAGEQYF; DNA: TGCGCCAGCAGCTGGTCGCAGGGGGCTGGTGAGCAGTACTTC
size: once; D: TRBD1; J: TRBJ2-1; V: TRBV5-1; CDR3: CASSLQGAHNEQFF; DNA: TGCGCCAGCAGCTTGCAGGGGGCGCACAATGAGCAGTTCTTC
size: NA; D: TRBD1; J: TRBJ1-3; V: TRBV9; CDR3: CASSPRQGRVGPGNTIYF; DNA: TGTGCCAGCAGCCCTCGACAGGGAAGGGTTGGGCCAGGAAACACCATATATTTT
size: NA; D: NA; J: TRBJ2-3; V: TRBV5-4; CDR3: CASSQAGTDTQYF; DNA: TGTGCCAGCAGCCAGGCAGGCACAGATACGCAGTATTTT
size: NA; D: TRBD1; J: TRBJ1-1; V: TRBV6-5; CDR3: CASSYSEGAAEAFF; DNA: TGTGCCAGCAGTTACTCGGAGGGGGCGGCCGAAGCTTTCTTT
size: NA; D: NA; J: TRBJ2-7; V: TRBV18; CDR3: CASSLTPGSMTYEQYF; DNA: TGTGCCAGCTCACTCACCCCGGGGTCAATGACCTACGAGCAGTACTTC
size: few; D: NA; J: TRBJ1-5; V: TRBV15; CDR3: CATSKDINSNQPQHF; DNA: TGTGCCACCAGCAAGGACATCAATAGCAATCAGCCCCAGCATTTT
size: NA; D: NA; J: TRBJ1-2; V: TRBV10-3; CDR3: CAISSGIYGYTF; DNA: TGTGCCATCAGTTCAGGGATATATGGCTACACCTTC
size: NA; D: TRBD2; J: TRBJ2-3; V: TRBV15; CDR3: CATSRAPRLAGGRDTQYF; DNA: TGTGCCACCAGCAGAGCCCCCCGGCTAGCGGGGGGGAGAGATACGCAGTATTTT
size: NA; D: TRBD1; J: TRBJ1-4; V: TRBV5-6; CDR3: CASSQDRGAGEKLFF; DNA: TGTGCCAGCAGCCAGGACAGGGGCGCAGGTGAAAAACTGTTTTTT